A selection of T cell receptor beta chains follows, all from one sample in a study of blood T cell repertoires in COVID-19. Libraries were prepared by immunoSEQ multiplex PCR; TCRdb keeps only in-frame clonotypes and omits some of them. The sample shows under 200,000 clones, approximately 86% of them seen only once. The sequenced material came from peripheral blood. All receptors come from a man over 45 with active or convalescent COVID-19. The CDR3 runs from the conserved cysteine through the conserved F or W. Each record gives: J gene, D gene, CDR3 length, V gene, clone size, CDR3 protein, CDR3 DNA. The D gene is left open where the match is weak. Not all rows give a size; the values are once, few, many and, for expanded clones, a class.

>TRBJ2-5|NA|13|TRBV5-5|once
CASSLGREETQYF
TGTGCCAGCAGCTTGGGGAGGGAAGAGACCCAGTACTTC
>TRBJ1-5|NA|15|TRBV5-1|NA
CASSGSPGRGQPQHF
TGCGCCAGCAGCGGGTCGCCGGGAAGAGGGCAGCCCCAGCATTTT
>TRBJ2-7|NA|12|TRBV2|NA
CASSVGGYEQYF
TGTGCCAGCAGTGTGGGGGGCTACGAGCAGTACTTC
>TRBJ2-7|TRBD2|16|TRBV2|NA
CASSERLAGLKDEQYF
TGTGCCAGCAGTGAACGACTAGCGGGACTCAAGGACGAGCAGTACTTC
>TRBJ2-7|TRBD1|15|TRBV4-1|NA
CASSRQGTGIYEQYF
TGCGCCAGCAGCCGACAAGGGACAGGGATATACGAGCAGTACTTC
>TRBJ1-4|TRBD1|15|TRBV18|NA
CASSTKRQGGEKLFF
TGTGCCAGCTCAACAAAAAGACAGGGGGGTGAAAAACTGTTTTTT
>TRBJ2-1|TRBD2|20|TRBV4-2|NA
CASSQDLGRGSGGFYNEQFF
TGTGCCAGCAGCCAAGACTTGGGTCGTGGGAGCGGGGGGTTCTACAATGAGCAGTTCTTC
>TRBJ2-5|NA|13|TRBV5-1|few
CASSLGGAETQYF
TGCGCCAGCAGCTTGGGCGGGGCGGAGACCCAGTACTTC
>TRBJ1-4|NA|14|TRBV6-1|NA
CASSDRVRNEKLFF
TGTGCCAGCAGTGATCGGGTTAGGAATGAAAAACTGTTTTTT
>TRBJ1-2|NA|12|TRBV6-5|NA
CASSSGRYGYTF
TGTGCCAGCAGTTCCGGGAGGTATGGCTACACCTTC
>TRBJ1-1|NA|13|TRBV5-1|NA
CASSSRGRIEAFF
TGCGCCAGCAGCTCCAGGGGTAGGATTGAAGCTTTCTTT
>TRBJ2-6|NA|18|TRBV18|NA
CASSQAAAAGRGANVLTF
TGTGCCAGCTCACAAGCGGCGGCAGCCGGGCGTGGGGCCAACGTCCTGACTTTC
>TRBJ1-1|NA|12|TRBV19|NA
CASSIPGGEAFF
TGTGCCAGTAGTATACCGGGGGGTGAAGCTTTCTTT
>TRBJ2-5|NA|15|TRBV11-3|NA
CASSLDPGYQETQYF
TGTGCCAGCAGCTTAGATCCGGGTTACCAAGAGACCCAGTACTTC
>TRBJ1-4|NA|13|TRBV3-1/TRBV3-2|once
CASSQARGEKLFF
TGTGCCAGCAGCCAGGCCAGGGGCGAAAAACTGTTTTTT
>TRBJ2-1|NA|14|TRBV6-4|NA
CASTDRELGDEQFF
TGTGCCAGCACGGATCGGGAGCTAGGTGATGAGCAGTTCTTC
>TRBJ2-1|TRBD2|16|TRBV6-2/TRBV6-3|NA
CASSRLAGGRYNEQFF
TGTGCCAGCAGTAGACTAGCGGGGGGCCGTTACAATGAGCAGTTCTTC
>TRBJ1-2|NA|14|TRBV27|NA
CASSLRRQNYGYTF
TGTGCCAGCAGTTTAAGGCGGCAAAACTATGGCTACACCTTC
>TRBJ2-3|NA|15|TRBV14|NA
CASSARTTSTDTQYF
TGTGCCAGCAGCGCCAGGACAACTAGCACAGATACGCAGTATTTT
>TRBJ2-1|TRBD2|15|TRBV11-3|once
CASRLGGRLNNEQFF
TGTGCCAGCAGACTTGGCGGGAGGCTGAACAATGAGCAGTTCTTC
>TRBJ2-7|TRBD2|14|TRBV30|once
CAWSGLAGSYEQYF
TGTGCCTGGAGTGGGCTAGCGGGGTCCTACGAGCAGTACTTC
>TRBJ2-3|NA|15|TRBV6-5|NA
CASSYSGRGRDTQYF
TGTGCCAGCAGTTACTCGGGCAGGGGAAGGGATACGCAGTATTTT
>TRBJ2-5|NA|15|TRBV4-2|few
CASSPLGQGQETQYF
TGTGCCAGCAGCCCCCTAGGGCAGGGGCAAGAGACCCAGTACTTC
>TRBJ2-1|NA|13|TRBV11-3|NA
CASSLPISNEQFF
TGTGCCAGCAGCTTGCCGATTAGCAATGAGCAGTTCTTC
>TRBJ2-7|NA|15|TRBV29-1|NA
CSARGGQGGSYEQYF
TGCAGCGCCCGAGGTGGGCAGGGAGGCTCCTACGAGCAGTACTTC